The T cell receptor beta chain under discussion was sequenced for a study of OX40 agonist ivuxolimab in advanced cancers. Assay: immunoSEQ multiplex PCR; the TCRdb copy retains only in-frame clones and omits some. In the table there are roughly 76,000 clones, 70% to 90% of which are singletons. The CDR3 spans 13 residues. Trimming took off 4 bases at V and 7 bases at J, with 11 bases between the two ends. Germline CDR1 reads SGDLS; CDR2 reads YYNGEE. Sequences were derived from CD4+ or CD8+ T cells sorted from blood, sampled in a trial of the OX40 agonist ivuxolimab. This sequence joins TRBV9 and TRBJ2-2; D uncertain. The receptor was derived from an adult with an advanced solid tumor such as melanoma, head and neck, liver or kidney cancer. CDR3 protein: CASSSLRVGELFF. The CDR3, as DNA: TGTGCCAGCAGCAGCCTGAGAGTCGGGGAGCTGTTTTTT.